Below are 25 T cell receptor beta chains sequenced from a single sample in a study of OX40 agonist ivuxolimab in advanced cancers. Sequencing used immunoSEQ multiplex PCR; TCRdb keeps in-frame clones, though not all of them. Among around 79,000 clones listed, approximately 85% were seen once. The source was CD4+ or CD8+ T cells sorted from blood, collected in a trial of the OX40 agonist ivuxolimab. The source is an adult with an advanced solid tumor such as melanoma, head and neck, liver or kidney cancer.

This clone appeared a few times. Here the CDR3 DNA reads TGTGCCAGCAGCCCGGGGACAGGGGGCAGGGAGCAGTACTTC. It yields the protein CASSPGTGGREQYF. V usage is TRBV7-9 and J usage is TRBJ2-7; 12 nucleotides match TRBD1. V gave up 5 bases and J gave up 7 bases; unmatched junction bases: 6. There are 14 residues in the CDR3. Germline lookup yields CDR1 SEHNR and CDR2 FQNEAQ (reference sequence).

This clone has only one observation. The genes are TRBV18 and TRBJ2-7; D ambiguous. Germline-derived CDR1 and CDR2 are KGHSH and LQKENI. Trimming took 0 bases from V and 3 from J, leaving 6 bases between them. The CDR3 is 13 residues long. CDR3 nucleotides: TGTGCCAGCTCACCACCGGGAAGCTACGAGCAGTACTTC. It yields the protein CASSPPGSYEQYF.

This clone was seen once. The chain uses TRBV5-1 and TRBJ2-5; 11 nucleotides agree with TRBD2. Germline CDR1 SGHRS, CDR2 YFSETQ. This CDR3 has 15 amino acids. The junction had 4 bases not matched to a gene; V was cut back by 4 bases and J by 2 bases. The CDR3 region is CASSRGLAGQETQYF. CDR3 bases: TGCGCCAGCAGCCGTGGACTAGCGGGTCAAGAGACCCAGTACTTC. Based on the CDR3 plus reference TRBV5-1 and TRBJ2-5, the full variable domain is KAGVTQTPRYLIKTRGQQVTLSCSPISGHRSVSWYQQTPGQGLQFLFEYFSETQRNKGNFPGRFSGRQFSNSRSEMNVSTLELGDSALYLCASSRGLAGQETQYFGPGTRLLVL.

This sequence joins TRBV5-5 and TRBJ1-2; tentative D call: TRBD1 (5 bases). This CDR3 spans 13 amino acids. Trimming pared 4 bases from V and 6 bases from J, leaving 13 bases between. Germline assignment: CDR1 SGHKS and CDR2 YYEKEE (reference sequence). The CDR3 DNA is TGTGCCAGCAGCGGACTCGGGGGAGATGGCTACACCTTC. This gives the protein CASSGLGGDGYTF.

This chain uses TRBV7-3 with TRBJ2-5; D may be TRBD2 (5 bases). This CDR3 spans 13 amino acids. Trimming cost V 6 bases and J 2 bases, with 10 bases left between them. CDR1 and CDR2 (germline): SGHTA, FQGTGA. The CDR3 DNA follows: TGTGCCAGCAGTTTAGGCGGGCAAGAGACCCAGTACTTC. Residues: CASSLGGQETQYF.

The rearrangement links TRBV7-8 to TRBJ2-3, with a tentative D call TRBD2 (5 bases). Germline V gene lookup returns CDR1 SGHVS and CDR2 FQNEAQ. Trimming pared 2 bases from V and 0 bases from J, leaving 9 bases between. CDR3 length: 15 amino acids. CDR3 residues: CASSLRDSSTDTQYF. The DNA of the CDR3 is TGTGCCAGCAGCTTACGGGATAGTAGCACAGATACGCAGTATTTT.

The chain links TRBV7-2 to TRBJ2-7, with 9 bases aligning to TRBD1. Germline V gives CDR1 SGHTA, CDR2 FQGNSA. This CDR3 has 14 amino acids. V lost 0 bases to trimming and J lost 4 bases; unmatched junction nucleotides: 1. CDR3 nucleotide sequence: TGTGCCAGCAGCTTAGCGACAGGGGGTTACGAGCAGTACTTC. Translation gives CASSLATGGYEQYF.

This clone was picked up a small number of times. The V call is TRBV6-5, the J call TRBJ1-1, with TRBD1 identical over 7 bases. CDR3 size: 11 residues. Germline V gene sequence: CDR1 MNHEY, CDR2 SVGAGI. Trimming cost V 10 bases and J 4 bases; bases outside gene matches: 3. CDR3 sequence (DNA): TGTGCCATATACAGGGGCACTGAAGCTTTCTTT. Its translation is CAIYRGTEAFF.

This chain joins TRBV18 and TRBJ2-7; TRBD2 matches 7 bases. Germline assignment: CDR1 KGHSH and CDR2 LQKENI. The CDR3 extends over 15 amino acids. The ends lost 0 bases at V and 2 bases at J; junction bases unmatched: 4. CDR3 in DNA: TGTGCCAGCTCACCACCGTCCCGGGGGGCCTACGAGCAGTACTTC. Its translation: CASSPPSRGAYEQYF.

This clone was picked up a small number of times. The rearrangement uses TRBV6-1 and TRBJ2-3, with 12 positions matching TRBD2. With V trimmed by 9 bases and J by 4 bases, 8 bases remained unmatched. CDR1 is MNHNS, CDR2 SASEGT, per germline. CDR3 size: 15 residues. CDR3 nucleotides: TGTGCCAGTGCAAGACTAGCGGGAGTCCCAGATACGCAGTATTTT. Amino acid sequence: CASARLAGVPDTQYF.

This rearrangement joins TRBV7-3 to TRBJ2-7; 10 bases align to TRBD1. The V and J ends lost 1 base and 2 bases, in that order; junction bases with no gene match: 2. This CDR3 comprises 15 residues. The germline V gene encodes CDR1 SGHTA and CDR2 FQGTGA. The CDR3 DNA follows: TGTGCCAGCAGCTTAAGCGGACAGGGGGCCTACGAGCAGTACTTC. It encodes CASSLSGQGAYEQYF. The full variable domain, its missing parts supplied by reference TRBV7-3 and TRBJ2-7, is GAGVSQTPSNKVTEKGKYVELRCDPISGHTALYWYRQSLGQGPEFLIYFQGTGAADDSGLPNDRFFAVRPEGSVSTLKIQRTERGDSAVYLCASSLSGQGAYEQYFGPGTRLTVT.

This chain joins TRBV6-1 and TRBJ2-5; D might be TRBD1 (5 bases). Gene TRBJ2-7 matches the end of the DNA better, so the J call may be wrong. Germline loops: CDR1 MNHNS, CDR2 SASEGT. This CDR3 has 17 amino acids. The CDR3 bases are TGTGCCAGCAGTGGGGGCAGGGAATTCCCCAGGGTATACGAGCAGTACTTC. This codes for CASSGGREFPRVYEQYF.

This clone was recorded only once. Different DNA sequences within this sample yield the same CDR3. The rearrangement uses TRBV5-1 and TRBJ2-7; tentative D call: TRBD1 (5 bases). This CDR3 has 13 residues. Between the trimmed V and J ends, which lost 2 bases and 2 bases, there was a span of 8 bases. Germline loops: CDR1 SGHRS, CDR2 YFSETQ. For the CDR3, the DNA is TGCGCCAGCAGCTTACAGGATACCTACGAGCAGTACTTC. Translating it yields CASSLQDTYEQYF. Drawing the rest from reference TRBV5-1 and TRBJ2-7, the complete variable domain is KAGVTQTPRYLIKTRGQQVTLSCSPISGHRSVSWYQQTPGQGLQFLFEYFSETQRNKGNFPGRFSGRQFSNSRSEMNVSTLELGDSALYLCASSLQDTYEQYFGPGTRLTVT.

This rearrangement joins TRBV7-3 to TRBJ2-1, with 9 bases lining up with TRBD2. The V gene end was trimmed by 5 bases and the J gene end by 2 bases; junction bases not matched to a gene: 4. Germline V lookup: CDR1 SGHTA, CDR2 FQGTGA. There are 15 residues in the CDR3. CDR3 nucleotides: TGTGCCAGCAGCGATAGCGGGAGTACCTACAATGAGCAGTTCTTC. Translation gives CASSDSGSTYNEQFF.

Concerning this clone itself: At one end the junction does not follow the germline gene, possibly because of a read error. The chain combines TRBV27 with TRBJ2-1, with 8 bases that match TRBD2. CDR3 length equals 18 residues. From germline, CDR1 is MNHEY and CDR2 SMNVEV (reference sequence). CDR3 in amino acids: CASSLSSGSGSSYNEQFF. CDR3 DNA sequence: TGTGCCAGCAGTCTATCATCGGGGAGCGGGAGCTCCTACAATGAGCAGTTCTTC.

Note on this clone: One end of the junction does not line up with germline, which may come from a read error. The rearrangement uses TRBV18 and TRBJ2-7; the D gene is possibly TRBD1 (5 bases). The CDR3 extends over 15 amino acids. CDR1 and CDR2 from the germline V gene are KGHSH and LQKENI. DNA of the CDR3: TGTGCCAACTCACCAGCCGGCAGGGAAACCTACGAGCAGTACTTC. It yields the protein CANSPAGRETYEQYF.

The sample holds one count of this clone. The V and J genes are TRBV2 and TRBJ2-1; 7 bases are a match to TRBD2. Germline V lookup: CDR1 SNHLY, CDR2 FYNNEI. The CDR3 has 15 residues. With 6 bases clipped from V and 7 bases from J, the junction kept 12 bases outside the gene matches. The CDR3 nucleotides are TGTGCCAGCAGCACGCCGGGACTATCGGGGAATGAGCAGTTCTTC. Encoded protein: CASSTPGLSGNEQFF.

The chain links TRBV7-3 to TRBJ2-1, with 9 bases aligning to TRBD2. Germline CDR1 reads SGHTA; CDR2 reads FQGTGA. The CDR3 length is 14 residues. Unmatched junction bases numbered 5, after V lost 3 bases and J lost 8 bases. The DNA for the CDR3 is TGTGCCAGCAGCTTTGGTAGCGGGAGCGATGAGCAGTTCTTC. As protein: CASSFGSGSDEQFF.

This clone was seen a single time. The genes are TRBV6-1 and TRBJ2-5, with TRBD1 matching over 11 bases. The J call could be wrong; TRBJ2-7 is a better fit for the DNA end. Germline CDR1 and CDR2: MNHNS and SASEGT. The CDR3 is made up of 16 amino acids. Here the CDR3 reads CASSGGQGASPYEQYF. The CDR3 DNA is TGTGCCAGCAGTGGCGGACAGGGGGCGAGTCCCTACGAGCAGTACTTC.

The V call is TRBV2, the J call TRBJ2-2; D remains unclear. V lost 8 bases and J lost 4, with 5 bases in between. CDR3 length equals 11 residues. Germline V gene lookup returns CDR1 SNHLY and CDR2 FYNNEI. The chain's CDR3 is CASLVTGELFF. The CDR3 nucleotides read TGTGCCAGCTTGGTCACCGGGGAGCTGTTTTTT.

V is TRBV9 and J is TRBJ2-3; no firm D call. CDR1 is SGDLS and CDR2 is YYNGEE in the germline V gene. V dropped 4 bases and J dropped 4 bases, with 13 bases sitting between them. This CDR3 region has 14 residues. CDR3 sequence reads: CASSSDQNSDTQYF. CDR3 DNA sequence: TGTGCCAGCAGCTCCGATCAGAATTCAGATACGCAGTATTTT.

The chain is built from TRBV6-1 and TRBJ2-7; TRBD2 aligns across 9 bases. Germline CDR1 reads MNHNS; CDR2 reads SASEGT. Unmatched junction bases numbered 5, after V lost 1 base and J lost 4 bases. The CDR3 loop spans 15 amino acids. CDR3 protein: CASSEGGGRAYEQYF. The CDR3 DNA follows: TGTGCCAGCAGTGAAGGAGGCGGGAGGGCTTACGAGCAGTACTTC.

The V and J genes are TRBV2 and TRBJ1-2, with D uncertain. This CDR3 is built from 13 residues. V gave up 7 bases and J gave up 1 base, with 10 bases separating them. The germline CDR1 and CDR2 sequences are SNHLY and FYNNEI. CDR3 nucleotide sequence: TGTGCCAGCAACCGAGACGTTAACTATGGCTACACCTTC. Translating gives CASNRDVNYGYTF.

The chain combines TRBV28 with TRBJ1-2; a possible D gene is TRBD1 (6 bases). The germline CDR1 and CDR2 sequences are MDHEN and SYDVKM. The V end lost 7 bases, the J end lost 4 bases, and 19 bases lay between the germline ends. The CDR3 loop spans 15 amino acids. The CDR3, as DNA: TGTGCCAGCAACCTCGACACGGGGGGCAGCTATGGCTACACCTTC. The encoded protein is CASNLDTGGSYGYTF.

This rearrangement joins TRBV19 to TRBJ1-2, with 7 positions matching TRBD1. CDR1 is LNHDA, CDR2 SQIVND, per germline (reference sequence). This CDR3 contains 14 residues. V gave up 4 bases and J gave up 4 bases; unmatched junction bases: 6. CDR3 sequence reads: CASSTPGQPYGYTF. CDR3 nucleotide sequence: TGTGCCAGTAGTACACCGGGACAGCCCTATGGCTACACCTTC. The variable domain in full, completed from reference TRBV19 and TRBJ1-2, reads DGGITQSPKYLFRKEGQNVTLSCEQNLNHDAMYWYRQDPGQGLRLIYYSQIVNDFQKGDIAEGYSVSREKKESFPLTVTSAQKNPTAFYLCASSTPGQPYGYTFGSGTRLTVV.